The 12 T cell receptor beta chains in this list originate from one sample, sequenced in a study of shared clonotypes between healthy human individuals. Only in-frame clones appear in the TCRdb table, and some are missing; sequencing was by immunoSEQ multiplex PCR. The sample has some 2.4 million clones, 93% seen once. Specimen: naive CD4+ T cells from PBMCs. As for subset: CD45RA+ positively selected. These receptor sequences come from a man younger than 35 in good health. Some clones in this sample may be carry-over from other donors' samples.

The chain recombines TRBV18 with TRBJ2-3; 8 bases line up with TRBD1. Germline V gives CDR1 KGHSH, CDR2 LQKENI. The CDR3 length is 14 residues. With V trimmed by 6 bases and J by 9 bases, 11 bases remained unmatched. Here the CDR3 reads CASSPGQGAYTQYF. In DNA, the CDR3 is TGTGCCAGCTCTCCCGGGCAGGGGGCTTACACGCAGTATTTT.

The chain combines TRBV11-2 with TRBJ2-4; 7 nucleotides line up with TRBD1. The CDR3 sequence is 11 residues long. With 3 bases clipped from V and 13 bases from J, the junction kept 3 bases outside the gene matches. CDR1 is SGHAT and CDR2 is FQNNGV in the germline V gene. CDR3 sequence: CASSFGQEQYF. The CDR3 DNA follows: TGTGCCAGCAGCTTCGGACAGGAGCAGTACTTC. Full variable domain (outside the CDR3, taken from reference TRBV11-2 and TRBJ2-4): EAGVAQSPRYKIIEKRQSVAFWCNPISGHATLYWYQQILGQGPKLLIQFQNNGVVDDSQLPKDRFSAERLKGVDSTLKIQPAKLEDSAVYLCASSFGQEQYFGAGTRLSVL.

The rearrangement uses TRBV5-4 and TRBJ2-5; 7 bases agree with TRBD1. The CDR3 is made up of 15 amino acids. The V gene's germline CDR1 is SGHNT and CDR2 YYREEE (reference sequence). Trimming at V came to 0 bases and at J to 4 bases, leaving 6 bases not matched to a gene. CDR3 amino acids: CASSLARGRSETQYF. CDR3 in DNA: TGTGCCAGCAGCTTGGCGAGGGGGCGCTCAGAGACCCAGTACTTC.

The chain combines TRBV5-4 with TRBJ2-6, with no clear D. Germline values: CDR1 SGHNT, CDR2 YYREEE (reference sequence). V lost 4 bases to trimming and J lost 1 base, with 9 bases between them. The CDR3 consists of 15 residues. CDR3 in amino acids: CASSLGPSGANVLTF. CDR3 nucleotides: TGTGCCAGCAGCCTTGGCCCATCTGGGGCCAACGTCCTGACTTTC.

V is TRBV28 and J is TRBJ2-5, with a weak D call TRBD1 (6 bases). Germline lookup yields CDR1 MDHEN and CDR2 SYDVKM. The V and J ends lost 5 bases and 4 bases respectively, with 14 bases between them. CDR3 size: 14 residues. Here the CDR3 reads CASSEQGTRETQYF. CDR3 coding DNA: TGTGCCAGCAGTGAACAGGGTACTCGAGAGACCCAGTACTTC.

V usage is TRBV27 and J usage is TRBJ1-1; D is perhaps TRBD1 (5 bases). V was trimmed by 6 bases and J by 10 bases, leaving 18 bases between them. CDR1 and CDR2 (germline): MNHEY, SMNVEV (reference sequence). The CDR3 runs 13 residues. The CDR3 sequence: CASSFLSSGPAFF. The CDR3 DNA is TGTGCCAGCAGCTTCCTTAGTTCGGGGCCAGCTTTCTTT.

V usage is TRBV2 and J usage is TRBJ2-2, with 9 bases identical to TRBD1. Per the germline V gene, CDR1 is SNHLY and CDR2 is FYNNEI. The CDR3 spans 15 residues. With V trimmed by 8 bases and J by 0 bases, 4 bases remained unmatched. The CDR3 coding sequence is TGTGCCAGCGGATGGGACAGGGCGAACACCGGGGAGCTGTTTTTT. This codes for CASGWDRANTGELFF.

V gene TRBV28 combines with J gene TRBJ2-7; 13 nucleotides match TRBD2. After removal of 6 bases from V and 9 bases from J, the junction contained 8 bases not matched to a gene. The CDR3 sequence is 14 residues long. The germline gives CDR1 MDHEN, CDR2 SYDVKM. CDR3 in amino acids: CASSYGLAGAGQYF. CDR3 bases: TGTGCCAGCAGCTACGGACTAGCGGGAGCCGGGCAGTACTTC.

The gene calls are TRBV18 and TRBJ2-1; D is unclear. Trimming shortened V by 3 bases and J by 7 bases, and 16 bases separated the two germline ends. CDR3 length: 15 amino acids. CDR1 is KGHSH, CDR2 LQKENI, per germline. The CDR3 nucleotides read TGTGCCAGCTCACCTCGGGCCGAGAGGTGGAATGAGCAGTTCTTC. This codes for CASSPRAERWNEQFF.

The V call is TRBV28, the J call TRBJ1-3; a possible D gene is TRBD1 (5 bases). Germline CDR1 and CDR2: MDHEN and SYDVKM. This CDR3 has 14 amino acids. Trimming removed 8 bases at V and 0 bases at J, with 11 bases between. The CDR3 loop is CASWGRGSGNTIYF. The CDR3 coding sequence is TGTGCCAGCTGGGGACGGGGCTCTGGAAACACCATATATTTT.

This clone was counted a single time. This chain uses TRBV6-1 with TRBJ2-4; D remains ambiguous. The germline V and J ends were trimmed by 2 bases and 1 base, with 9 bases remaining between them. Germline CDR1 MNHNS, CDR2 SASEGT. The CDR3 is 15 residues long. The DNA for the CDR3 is TGTGCCAGCAGTGAACCAAGGTTGGCCAAAAACATTCAGTACTTC. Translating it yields CASSEPRLAKNIQYF.

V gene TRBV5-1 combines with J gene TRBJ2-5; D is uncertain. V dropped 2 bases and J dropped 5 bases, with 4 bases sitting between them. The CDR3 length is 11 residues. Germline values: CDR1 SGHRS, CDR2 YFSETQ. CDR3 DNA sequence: TGCGCCAGCAGCTTACCGGAGACCCAGTACTTC. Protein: CASSLPETQYF.